The clone carrying this TCR beta chain was observed once. Donors were Caucasian adults residing in Nashville, Tennessee, USA. Some clones are missing from TCRdb's copy, which holds only in-frame ones; the method was immunoSEQ multiplex PCR. The data show approximately 2.5 million clones, approximately 90% seen once. V trimming: 7 bases; J trimming: 6 bases; junction bases outside the gene matches: 10. Germline V gives CDR1 LNHDA, CDR2 SQIVND (reference sequence). There are 16 residues in the CDR3. These data belong to a study of shared clonotypes between healthy human individuals. The sequence derives from a young man in good health. Sample: naive CD4+ T cells sorted from blood. The subset is: CD45RA+ positively selected. The rearrangement links TRBV19 to TRBJ2-2; 11 bases map to TRBD1. CDR3 coding DNA: TGTGCCAGTACCAAGGGACAGGGGGGAGATGCCGGGGAGCTGTTTTTT. It translates to CASTKGQGGDAGELFF.